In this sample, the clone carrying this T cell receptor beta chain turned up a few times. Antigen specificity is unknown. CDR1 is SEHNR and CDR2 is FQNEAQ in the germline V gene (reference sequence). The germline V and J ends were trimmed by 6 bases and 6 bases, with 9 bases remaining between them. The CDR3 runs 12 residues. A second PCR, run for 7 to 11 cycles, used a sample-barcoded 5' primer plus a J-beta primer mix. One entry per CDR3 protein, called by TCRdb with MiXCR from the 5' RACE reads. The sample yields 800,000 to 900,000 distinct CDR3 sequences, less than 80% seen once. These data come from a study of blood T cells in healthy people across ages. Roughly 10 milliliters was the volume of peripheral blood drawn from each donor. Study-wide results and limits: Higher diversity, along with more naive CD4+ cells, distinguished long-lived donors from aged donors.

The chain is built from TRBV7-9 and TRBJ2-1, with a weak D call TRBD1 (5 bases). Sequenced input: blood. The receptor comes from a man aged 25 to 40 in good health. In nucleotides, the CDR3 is TGTGCCAGCAGACAGGTGGGCAATGAGCAGTTCTTC. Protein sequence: CASRQVGNEQFF.